This TCR beta chain was recovered during a study of T cell responses to AZD1222 COVID-19 vaccine. Study information: Samples with a second dose at about 4 or about 12 weeks were pooled together. Findings and limits, study-wide: It should be noted that donors were predominantly white British and more often female, and clonal diversity was possibly underestimated. Unmutated variant regions are reportedly targeted by nearly half of spike-specific TCRs.

The repertoire was sequenced with immunoSEQ multiplex PCR; TCRdb's copy has only in-frame clones and lacks some. Of around 150,000 clones listed, just under 95% were seen once; the top ten hold about 5%. Regarding this clone: What it binds is unknown.

V was pared by 4 bases and J by 1 base, with 13 bases between. Germline V gene lookup returns CDR1 LNHDA and CDR2 SQIVND (reference sequence). The CDR3 runs to 15 residues. This chain uses TRBV19 with TRBJ1-1; D call uncertain. The input for sequencing was peripheral blood, taken on day 0 of AZD1222 vaccination. The receptor was isolated from an adult in good health. For the CDR3, the DNA is TGTGCCAGTAGTACGCTTATCCGTCCGAACACTGAAGCTTTCTTT. Translated: CASSTLIRPNTEAFF.